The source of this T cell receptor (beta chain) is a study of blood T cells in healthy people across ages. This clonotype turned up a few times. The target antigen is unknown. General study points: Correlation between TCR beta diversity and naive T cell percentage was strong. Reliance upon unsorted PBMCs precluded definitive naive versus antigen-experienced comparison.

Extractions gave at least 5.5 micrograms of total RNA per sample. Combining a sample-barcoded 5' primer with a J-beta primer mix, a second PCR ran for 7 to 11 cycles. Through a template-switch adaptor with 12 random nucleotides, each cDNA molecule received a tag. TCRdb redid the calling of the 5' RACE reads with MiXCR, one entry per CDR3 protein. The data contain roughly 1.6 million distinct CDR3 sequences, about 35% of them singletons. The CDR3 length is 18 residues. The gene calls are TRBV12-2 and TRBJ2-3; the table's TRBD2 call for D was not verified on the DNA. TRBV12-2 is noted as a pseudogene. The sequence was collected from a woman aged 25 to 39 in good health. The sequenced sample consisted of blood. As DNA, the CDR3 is TGTGCAAGTCGCTTAGCGTGCCTCCGGACTTCCTCCACAGATACGCAGTATTTT. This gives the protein CASRLACLRTSSTDTQYF.